Listed here are 22 T cell receptor beta chains from one sample, sequenced in a study of PD-1 blockade in classical Hodgkin lymphoma. This sample's time point: cycle 4 day 1 (C4D1), after less than 7 weeks of nivolumab. All patients experienced relapse after autologous stem cell transplantation, and brentuximab vedotin exposure was variable. Using immunoSEQ multiplex PCR, the repertoire was profiled, and TCRdb retains in-frame clones only, with some absent. Of about 32,000 clones in the sample, around 81% are singletons; the top ten hold about 18%. This material consisted of peripheral blood mononuclear cells (PBMCs), taken before the fourth cycle of nivolumab. The receptor source for this set is a human donor with classical Hodgkin lymphoma.

This chain joins TRBV7-9 and TRBJ1-1; 10 nucleotides match TRBD1. CDR1 and CDR2 (germline): SEHNR, FQNEAQ (reference sequence). This CDR3 has 13 residues. Unmatched junction bases numbered 8, after V lost 5 bases and J lost 11 bases. CDR3: CASSPWDRGWAFF. The DNA for the CDR3 is TGTGCCAGCAGCCCATGGGACAGGGGATGGGCTTTCTTT.

The chain joins TRBV6-1 to TRBJ1-1, with 8 bases identical to TRBD1. Per the germline V gene, CDR1 is MNHNS and CDR2 is SASEGT. The CDR3 contains 16 residues. V was clipped by 4 bases and J by 4 bases; unmatched bases: 11. CDR3 sequence reads: CASSAAGGRRLTEAFF. Written as DNA, the CDR3 is TGTGCCAGCAGTGCCGCAGGGGGCAGGAGGCTCACTGAAGCTTTCTTT.

The rearrangement links TRBV28 to TRBJ1-6, with 8 bases that match TRBD1. CDR1 is MDHEN and CDR2 is SYDVKM in the germline V gene. After removal of 1 base from V and 9 bases from J, the junction contained 8 bases not matched to a gene. This CDR3 has 16 residues. The CDR3: CASSLSDRAARSPLHF. The CDR3, as DNA: TGTGCCAGCAGTTTATCGGACAGGGCGGCCCGTTCACCCCTCCACTTT.

The chain recombines TRBV18 with TRBJ1-5; 7 bases line up with TRBD1. The trim removed 5 bases at V and 4 bases at J, leaving 8 bases unmatched. Germline CDR1 and CDR2: KGHSH and LQKENI. This CDR3 spans 15 amino acids. CDR3 sequence reads: CASSAQGQGNQPQHF. CDR3 coding DNA: TGTGCCAGCTCAGCACAGGGGCAGGGAAATCAGCCCCAGCATTTT.

The chain recombines TRBV7-8 with TRBJ2-5; TRBD2 matches at 8 bases. V shed 1 base, J shed 1 base, and the junction held 2 bases outside the gene matches. Germline assignment: CDR1 SGHVS and CDR2 FQNEAQ. The length of the CDR3 is 15 residues. The DNA for the CDR3 is TGTGCCAGCAGCTTAGGCGGGGGGTCCCAAGAGACCCAGTACTTC. It specifies CASSLGGGSQETQYF. The full variable domain, completed using reference TRBV7-8 and TRBJ2-5, is GAGVSQSPRYKVAKRGQDVALRCDPISGHVSLFWYQQALGQGPEFLTYFQNEAQLDKSGLPSDRFFAERPEGSVSTLKIQRTQQEDSAVYLCASSLGGGSQETQYFGPGTRLLVL.

The CDR3 is CASSITLGGYTF. The DNA of the CDR3 is TGTGCCAGTAGTATTACCCTCGGCGGCTACACCTTC. This rearrangement joins TRBV19 to TRBJ1-2; D unclear. Germline V CDR1 and CDR2: LNHDA, SQIVND (reference sequence). The CDR3 is 12 residues long. Trimming pared 3 bases from V and 8 bases from J, leaving 10 bases between.

This chain joins TRBV11-3 and TRBJ1-1, with 8 bases fitting TRBD1. J lost 0 bases, V lost 10 bases, and 7 bases had no gene match. CDR3 length: 14 amino acids. Germline CDR1 is SGHNT and CDR2 is YENEEA. CDR3 sequence (DNA): TGTGCCACCACGACAGGGGCCGTGAACACTGAAGCTTTCTTT. It translates to CATTTGAVNTEAFF.

The rearrangement links TRBV6-5 to TRBJ1-3; TRBD1 matches at 7 bases. This CDR3 contains 15 residues. Germline assignment: CDR1 MNHEY and CDR2 SVGAGI. J gave up 4 bases and V 7 bases, and 10 bases lay outside the gene matches. In DNA form, the CDR3 reads TGTGCCAGCAAGCTGGGACAGCCGAACGGAAACACCATATATTTT. This encodes CASKLGQPNGNTIYF.

The chain is built from TRBV30 and TRBJ2-4; unclear D gene. Germline V gene sequence: CDR1 GTSNPN, CDR2 SVGIG (reference sequence). CDR3 length: 13 amino acids. Trimming took 0 bases from V and 7 from J, leaving 10 bases between them. CDR3 region: CAWSVRGLNIQYF. Here the CDR3 DNA reads TGTGCCTGGAGTGTACGTGGGCTCAACATTCAGTACTTC.

V gene TRBV4-3 combines with J gene TRBJ2-1; 8 positions agree with TRBD2. The germline CDR1 and CDR2 sequences are LGHNA and YSLEER. V shed 4 bases, J shed 1 base, and the junction held 12 bases outside the gene matches. The CDR3 runs to 18 residues. CDR3 sequence reads: CASSPRYSGSRSYNEQFF. The CDR3 region has the DNA TGCGCCAGCAGCCCAAGGTACAGCGGGAGTAGGTCCTACAATGAGCAGTTCTTC.

With regard to this clone: This CDR3 is also generated by other DNA sequences in the sample. CDR3 region: CATSRGSSGANVLTF. CDR3 coding DNA: TGTGCCACCAGCAGAGGCAGCTCTGGGGCCAACGTCCTGACTTTC. The V and J genes are TRBV15 and TRBJ2-6; D remains unclear. The length of the CDR3 is 15 residues. V lost 1 base to trimming and J lost 0 bases, with 4 bases between them. Germline CDR1 is LNHNV and CDR2 is YYDKDF (reference sequence).

CDR3 sequence: CASSLVEGIGELFF. The DNA of the CDR3 is TGTGCCAGCAGCTTAGTTGAGGGGATCGGGGAGCTGTTTTTT. V gene TRBV11-3 combines with J gene TRBJ2-2, with D possibly called TRBD1 or TRBD2 (5 bases each). Trimming took off 1 base at V and 7 bases at J, with 10 bases between the two ends. Germline CDR1 and CDR2: SGHNT and YENEEA. The CDR3 consists of 14 residues.

The rearrangement uses TRBV19 and TRBJ1-3, with 9 bases aligning to TRBD1. The V gene end was trimmed by 5 bases and the J gene end by 2 bases; junction bases not matched to a gene: 1. The CDR3 has 14 amino acids. Germline-derived CDR1 and CDR2 are LNHDA and SQIVND (reference sequence). CDR3 protein: CASSRDRAGNTIYF. The CDR3 nucleotides are TGTGCCAGTAGTCGGGACAGGGCTGGAAACACCATATATTTT.

The rearrangement joins TRBV27 to TRBJ1-5, with no clear D. The V gene's germline CDR1 is MNHEY and CDR2 SMNVEV (reference sequence). This CDR3 is 14 amino acids long. Between the trimmed V and J ends, which lost 3 bases and 4 bases, there was a span of 10 bases. CDR3 coding DNA: TGTGCCAGCAGTTTCGGCCCGAGAAATCAGCCCCAGCATTTT. It translates to CASSFGPRNQPQHF.

The chain employs TRBV11-2 and TRBJ2-7, with 9 bases that match TRBD1. Germline V gene lookup returns CDR1 SGHAT and CDR2 FQNNGV. The CDR3 extends over 14 amino acids. Trimming at V came to 4 bases and at J to 3 bases, leaving 4 bases not matched to a gene. CDR3 sequence: CASSSGQGIYEQYV. CDR3 coding DNA: TGTGCCAGCAGCTCCGGACAGGGGATCTACGAGCAGTACGTC.

The V gene is TRBV4-1, the J gene TRBJ2-2; the match to TRBD2 covers 7 bases. This CDR3 is 16 amino acids long. The J segment lost 6 bases and the V segment lost 3 bases, leaving 10 bases of the junction unmatched. In germline, CDR1 is MGHRA, CDR2 YSYEKL. CDR3 sequence reads: CASSQLGGGVAGELFF. CDR3 in DNA: TGCGCCAGCAGCCAGTTGGGGGGAGGGGTGGCCGGGGAGCTGTTTTTT.

This chain uses TRBV7-2 with TRBJ1-4, with no clear D. The V and J ends lost 4 bases and 0 bases respectively, with 18 bases between them. The length of the CDR3 is 18 residues. Looked up from germline, CDR1 is SGHTA and CDR2 is FQGNSA. The CDR3 bases are TGTGCCAGCAGCTCCCAGCACGGGTTCCGTGCAACTAATGAAAAACTGTTTTTT. Amino acids: CASSSQHGFRATNEKLFF.

This clone has a single count. V gene TRBV12-2 combines with J gene TRBJ1-4; the D call of TRBD1 is as the table states it, not checked on the DNA. TRBV12-2 is marked as a pseudogene. The CDR3 spans 19 residues. The CDR3 loop is CASRLARGRGAAANEKLFF. Written as DNA, the CDR3 is TGTGCAAGTCGCTTAGCGAGAGGCAGGGGGGCGGCAGCTAATGAAAAACTGTTTTTT.

The chain uses TRBV4-2 and TRBJ2-7; 10 nucleotides line up with TRBD2. V lost 3 bases to trimming and J lost 2 bases; unmatched junction nucleotides: 4. The CDR3 loop spans 15 amino acids. CDR1 LGHNA and CDR2 YNFKEQ come from the germline V gene. The CDR3 bases are TGTGCCAGCAGCCACGCCACTAGCGGGGCCTACGAGCAGTACTTC. Its translation: CASSHATSGAYEQYF.

The chain links TRBV6-1 to TRBJ2-5; TRBD2 agrees at 8 bases. With V trimmed by 6 bases and J by 2 bases, 5 bases remained unmatched. This CDR3 region has 14 residues. In germline, CDR1 is MNHNS, CDR2 SASEGT. As DNA, the CDR3 is TGTGCCAGCAGCCCGACTAGCGTACAAGAGACCCAGTACTTC. Its translation is CASSPTSVQETQYF.

The chain has TRBV30 and TRBJ2-5, with TRBD1 matching 9 bases. CDR3 length equals 15 residues. Germline CDR1 reads GTSNPN; CDR2 reads SVGIG (reference sequence). The V gene end was trimmed by 0 bases and the J gene end by 5 bases; junction bases not matched to a gene: 7. In nucleotides, the CDR3 is TGTGCCTGGAGTGTGGGGACAGGGCCCCGGGAGACCCAGTACTTC. It codes for CAWSVGTGPRETQYF.

The V and J genes are TRBV7-3 and TRBJ2-2, with 10 bases aligning to TRBD2. Germline V lookup: CDR1 SGHTA, CDR2 FQGTGA. Trimming took 2 bases from V and 6 from J; bases not matched to a gene: 3. CDR3 length: 15 amino acids. The CDR3 bases are TGTGCCAGCAGCTTACTAGCGGGAGCGGCCGGGGAGCTGTTTTTT. Its translation is CASSLLAGAAGELFF.